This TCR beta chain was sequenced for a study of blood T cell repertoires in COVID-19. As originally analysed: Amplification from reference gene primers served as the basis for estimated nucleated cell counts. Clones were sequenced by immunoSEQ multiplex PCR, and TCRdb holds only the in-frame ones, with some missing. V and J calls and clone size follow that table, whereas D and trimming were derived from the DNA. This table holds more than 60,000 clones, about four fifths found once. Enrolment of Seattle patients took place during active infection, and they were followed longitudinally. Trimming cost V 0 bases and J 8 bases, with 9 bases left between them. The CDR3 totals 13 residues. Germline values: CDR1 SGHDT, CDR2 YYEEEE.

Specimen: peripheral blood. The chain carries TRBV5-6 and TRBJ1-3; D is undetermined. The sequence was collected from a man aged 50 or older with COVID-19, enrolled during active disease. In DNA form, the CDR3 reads TGTGCCAGCAGCTTGGTCGACGGGGACACCATATATTTT. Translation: CASSLVDGDTIYF.